The sequence of this TCR beta chain was determined in a study of identical twins. TCRdb independently ran MiXCR on the 5' RACE reads; one entry per CDR3 protein. In the table there are about 530,000 distinct CDR3 sequences, under 25% of which are singletons. The CDR3 extends over 16 amino acids. V was clipped by 3 bases and J by 0 bases; unmatched bases: 4. CDR1 MRHNA and CDR2 SNTAGT come from the germline V gene. This clonotype occurred a few times. These data are also associated with another study on yellow fever vaccine responses in identical twins. That work states: As reported, the vaccine T cell response of twins seemed partly convergent and partly personalized.

Material for sequencing was CD4+ T cells sorted from blood. The sequence came from a woman aged 18-29 years in good health. The chain uses TRBV6-4 and TRBJ2-1, with 8 nucleotides matching TRBD2. DNA of the CDR3: TGTGCCAGCAGTGAGAGACTAGCGAGCTCCTACAATGAGCAGTTCTTC. This encodes CASSERLASSYNEQFF.